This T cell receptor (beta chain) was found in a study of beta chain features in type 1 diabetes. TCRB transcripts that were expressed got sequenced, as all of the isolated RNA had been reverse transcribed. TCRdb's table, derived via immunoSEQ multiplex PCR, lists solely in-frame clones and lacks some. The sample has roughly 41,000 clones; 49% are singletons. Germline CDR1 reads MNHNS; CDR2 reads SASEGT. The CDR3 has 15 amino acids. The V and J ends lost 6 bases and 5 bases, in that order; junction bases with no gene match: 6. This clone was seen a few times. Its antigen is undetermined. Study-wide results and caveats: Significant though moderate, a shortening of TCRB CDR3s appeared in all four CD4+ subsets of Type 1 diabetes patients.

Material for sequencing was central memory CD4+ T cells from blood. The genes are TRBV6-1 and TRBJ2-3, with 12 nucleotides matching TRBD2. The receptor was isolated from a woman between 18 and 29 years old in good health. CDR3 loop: CASSLAGGRKDTQYF. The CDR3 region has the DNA TGTGCCAGCAGCCTAGCGGGAGGGCGGAAAGATACGCAGTATTTT.